These 12 T cell receptor beta chains originate from one sample sequenced in a study of spatial heterogeneity in lung cancer. TCRdb reanalysed the 5' RACE reads using MiXCR and keeps one entry per CDR3 protein. Among 43,000 or so distinct CDR3 sequences listed, around 7% were seen once. Time point: sample taken at primary tumor resection. The specimen comprised PBMCs, sampled at surgery. The receptors shown here come from a female donor with early-stage non-small cell lung cancer.

This clonotype was counted only a few times. The chain uses TRBV6-6 and TRBJ2-1; 14 bases match TRBD2. V dropped 10 bases and J dropped 7; count of bases not matched to a gene: 18. From germline, CDR1 is MNHNY and CDR2 SVGAGI (reference sequence). The CDR3 spans 18 residues. Here the CDR3 reads CATVGGLAGGGQKNEQFF. The CDR3 nucleotides are TGTGCCACCGTGGGTGGACTAGCGGGGGGAGGGCAAAAAAATGAGCAGTTCTTC.

V is TRBV27 and J is TRBJ2-1, with 7 bases aligning to TRBD2. The CDR3 length is 16 residues. Trimming removed 2 bases from V and 5 bases from J; junction bases left unmatched: 9. Germline V gene lookup returns CDR1 MNHEY and CDR2 SMNVEV (reference sequence). In DNA, the CDR3 is TGTGCCAGCAGTTTAACCGCAACTGGGGGGGACAATGAGCAGTTCTTC. This sequence encodes CASSLTATGGDNEQFF.

At least ten counts were recorded for this clonotype. V gene TRBV12-3 or TRBV12-4 combines with J gene TRBJ1-2, with 8 bases fitting TRBD1. The V gene end was trimmed by 6 bases and the J gene end by 1 base; junction bases not matched to a gene: 7. This CDR3 comprises 15 residues. This chain's CDR3 is CASRPGGAGNYGYTF. CDR3 bases: TGTGCCAGCAGGCCAGGGGGCGCGGGTAACTATGGCTACACCTTC.

This clonotype was recorded at least ten times. The rearrangement uses TRBV3-1 and TRBJ1-5; 7 bases agree with TRBD1. This CDR3 region has 14 residues. Germline V gene data show CDR1 as LGHDT and CDR2 as YNNKEL (reference sequence). V shed 3 bases and J 2 bases; nucleotides not matched to a gene: 1. The CDR3, as DNA: TGTGCCAGCAGCCAGGACAGGCGCAATCAGCCCCAGCATTTT. Translated, it gives CASSQDRRNQPQHF.

This clonotype has just a few counts. V usage is TRBV2 and J usage is TRBJ1-6; TRBD1 is a possible D gene (6 bases). Trimming cost V 4 bases and J 6 bases, with 13 bases left between them. From germline, CDR1 is SNHLY and CDR2 FYNNEI. This CDR3 has 15 residues. The CDR3 spells CASSARTVGNSPLHF. The DNA for the CDR3 is TGTGCCAGCAGTGCCAGGACAGTGGGTAATTCACCCCTCCACTTT.

This clonotype was picked up many times. The chain employs TRBV7-2 and TRBJ2-1; 7 bases align to TRBD2. The CDR3 runs to 17 residues. V shed 2 bases, J shed 0 bases, and the junction held 7 bases outside the gene matches. Per germline, CDR1 SGHTA and CDR2 FQGNSA. The CDR3: CASSLTERDRSYNEQFF. The CDR3, as DNA: TGTGCCAGCAGCTTAACTGAGCGGGACCGCTCCTACAATGAGCAGTTCTTC.

CDR3 nucleotide sequence: TGTGCCAGCAGCCCCCCCCTGCATTTTGGCAAAAACATTCAGTACTTC. It encodes CASSPPLHFGKNIQYF. This chain links TRBV7-9 with TRBJ2-4; D gene uncertain. From germline, CDR1 is SEHNR and CDR2 FQNEAQ (reference sequence). The CDR3 sequence is 16 residues long. The V and J ends lost 5 bases and 3 bases respectively, with 17 bases between them.

The table lists this clonotype with a few counts. V and J are TRBV7-2 and TRBJ2-5; 9 bases agree with TRBD1. Germline V gives CDR1 SGHTA, CDR2 FQGNSA. The CDR3 sequence is 14 residues long. Trimming took 4 bases from V and 4 from J; bases not matched to a gene: 4. CDR3 residues: CASSSNRGPETQYF. Written as DNA, the CDR3 is TGTGCCAGCAGCTCAAACAGGGGGCCAGAGACCCAGTACTTC.

This clonotype was seen repeatedly, ten times or more. V gene TRBV6-5 combines with J gene TRBJ1-4, with D possibly being TRBD1 (6 bases). This CDR3 has 17 residues. CDR1 is MNHEY and CDR2 is SVGAGI in the germline V gene. Trimming removed 4 bases from V and 0 bases from J, with 15 bases in between. The CDR3 DNA is TGTGCCAGCAGTTTACAGGGAGTCCCCGCAACTAATGAAAAACTGTTTTTT. Translating gives CASSLQGVPATNEKLFF.

This clonotype has a count of ten or more. The chain joins TRBV20-1 to TRBJ1-5, with 10 positions matching TRBD1. Trimming took 2 bases from V and 7 from J; bases not matched to a gene: 11. This CDR3 spans 16 amino acids. The V gene's germline CDR1 is DFQATT and CDR2 SNEGSKA (reference sequence). DNA of the CDR3: TGCAGTGCTAGATTCCGGGACAGGGGTTCGAGGCAGCCCCAGCATTTT. Protein sequence: CSARFRDRGSRQPQHF.

This clonotype was picked up many times. The V gene is TRBV7-2, the J gene TRBJ2-6; 7 positions agree with TRBD1. There are 16 residues in the CDR3. Germline trimming cut 5 bases from V and 0 bases from J; bases unmatched to any gene: 4. Germline values: CDR1 SGHTA, CDR2 FQGNSA. Here the CDR3 reads CASSRDSHSGANVLTF. The CDR3 coding sequence is TGTGCCAGCAGCCGGGACAGCCACTCTGGGGCCAACGTCCTGACTTTC.

The chain links TRBV7-2 to TRBJ2-2; a weak D match, TRBD2 (5 bases). The V gene's germline CDR1 is SGHTA and CDR2 FQGNSA. The CDR3 loop spans 12 amino acids. V dropped 5 bases and J dropped 9 bases, with 10 bases sitting between them. This CDR3 is CASSPTRRELFF. The DNA of the CDR3 is TGTGCCAGCAGCCCAACTAGGCGGGAGCTGTTTTTT.